The 5 T cell receptor beta chains given below trace back to one sample, sequenced in a study of blood T cell repertoires in COVID-19. The table came from immunoSEQ multiplex PCR; TCRdb's copy has only in-frame clones and leaves some out. Among about 52,000 clones, around 81% were seen once, and the ten largest hold just under 7%. Sequenced material: peripheral blood. Receptors originate from a man between 65 and 79 years old with active COVID-19.

This clone was counted between two and nine times. The chain has TRBV4-1 and TRBJ2-7, with 9 bases identical to TRBD1. Trimming cost V 0 bases and J 7 bases; bases outside gene matches: 10. This CDR3 is 16 amino acids long. CDR1 is MGHRA, CDR2 YSYEKL, per germline. The chain's CDR3 is CASSQDRRTGAWEQYF. CDR3 bases: TGCGCCAGCAGCCAAGATCGGAGGACAGGGGCATGGGAGCAGTACTTC.

The rearrangement links TRBV5-6 to TRBJ2-5, with D uncertain. V was pared by 4 bases and J by 7 bases, with 17 bases between. The CDR3 is made up of 14 amino acids. Per the germline V gene, CDR1 is SGHDT and CDR2 is YYEEEE. The DNA for the CDR3 is TGTGCCAGCAGCCCAGGATCACCTGAAGCGACCCAGTACTTC. Translated, it gives CASSPGSPEATQYF.

The V gene is TRBV5-4, the J gene TRBJ1-2; TRBD1 might be the D (6 bases). V shed 0 bases and J shed 4 bases, with 10 bases lying between them. The CDR3 covers 14 residues. CDR1 SGHNT and CDR2 YYREEE come from the germline V gene (reference sequence). DNA of the CDR3: TGTGCCAGCAGCTTGGCAGGGGCCATCTATGGCTACACCTTC. Protein: CASSLAGAIYGYTF. Filled out from reference TRBV5-4 and TRBJ1-2, the complete variable domain reads ETGVTQSPTHLIKTRGQQVTLRCSSQSGHNTVSWYQQALGQGPQFIFQYYREEENGRGNFPPRFSGLQFPNYSSELNVNALELDDSALYLCASSLAGAIYGYTFGSGTRLTVV.

This clone has just a few counts. This chain joins TRBV6-5 and TRBJ1-4; tentatively, D is TRBD1 (5 bases). Germline CDR1 MNHEY, CDR2 SVGAGI. The length of the CDR3 is 14 residues. V was shortened by 3 bases and J by 7 bases, with 12 bases between the two germline ends. Written as DNA, the CDR3 is TGTGCCAGCAGTTATCAGGGTACGACTGAAAAACTGTTTTTT. It specifies CASSYQGTTEKLFF.

This clone was seen a few times. V and J are TRBV18 and TRBJ2-5, with a possible D match to TRBD2 (5 bases). Trimming stripped 3 bases from V and 5 bases from J, with 10 bases between. The germline gives CDR1 KGHSH, CDR2 LQKENI. CDR3 length: 13 residues. This CDR3 reads CASSPLVAETQYF. In DNA form, the CDR3 reads TGTGCCAGCTCACCGCTCGTAGCGGAGACCCAGTACTTC.